This T cell receptor beta chain was documented in a study of T cells in Graves' hyperthyroidism and ophthalmopathy. This clonotype is deemed medium-sized. The antigen is unknown. General study findings and limits: Before onset, ophthalmopathy was predicted by the model a median 6.5 months earlier. Researchers found most expanded thyroid clonotypes above 0.001 in blood as well. Ophthalmopathy stood apart from stable hyperthyroidism in a 13 V-J model.

Uncontrolled infection, other autoimmune disease, pregnancy or lactation led to exclusion. Trimming left V 5 bases short and J 0 bases short, with 7 bases between. This CDR3 contains 13 residues. Germline-derived CDR1 and CDR2 are LNHDA and SQIVND (reference sequence). RNA transcripts gave rise to amplified TCR beta CDR3 regions. The HTBI primer set was used in a first-round RT-PCR of the TCR CDR3. TCRdb processed the multiplex PCR reads anew with MiXCR; each CDR3 protein has one entry. The sample holds about 46,000 distinct CDR3 sequences, about half seen once. Material for sequencing was peripheral blood or thyroid tissue (not recorded which). This rearrangement joins TRBV19 to TRBJ1-1; D call uncertain. This TCR came from a woman between 50 and 59 years old with Graves' hyperthyroidism. CDR3: CASSHTVNTEAFF. The CDR3 region has the DNA TGTGCCAGTAGTCACACAGTGAACACTGAAGCTTTCTTT.